This is a list of T cell receptor beta chains from one sample in a study of T cells expressing NK-cell markers. TCRdb reprocessed the 5' RACE reads; each CDR3 protein has one entry and no DNA is given. The sample data list roughly 120,000 distinct CDR3 sequences. Material for sequencing was blood T cells: a sorted CD56 or NKG2C T cell subset, CD4+ or CD8+ T cells, or bulk PBMC T cells (not recorded which). Source of these receptors: a woman between 18 and 70 years old in good health. The CDR3 runs from the conserved cysteine through the conserved F or W.

V: TRBV28; J: TRBJ2-5; CDR3: CASSLHETQYF
V: TRBV4-1; J: TRBJ1-5; CDR3: CASSPQGNHQPQHF
V: TRBV4-1; J: TRBJ1-2; CDR3: CASSPTTGVRGYTF
V: TRBV19; J: TRBJ2-7; CDR3: CASLNLGEQYF
V: TRBV11-1; J: TRBJ2-6; CDR3: CASSSTRATASGANVLTF
V: TRBV27; J: TRBJ2-5; CDR3: CASRDWDYQETQYF
V: TRBV7-9; J: TRBJ1-5; CDR3: CASSAGPNQPQHF
V: TRBV4-1; J: TRBJ1-1; CDR3: CASRRQGAWTEAFF
V: TRBV20-1; J: TRBJ2-1; CDR3: CSARGVEVDEQFF
V: TRBV11-2; J: TRBJ2-1; CDR3: CASSLDRSLYNEQFF
V: TRBV6-4; J: TRBJ2-2; CDR3: CASSATGGRYTGELFF
V: TRBV5-5; J: TRBJ2-7; CDR3: CASSLGDGGYEQYF
V: TRBV20-1; J: TRBJ2-3; CDR3: CSARDRLAGDTDTQYF
V: TRBV7-9; J: TRBJ1-1; CDR3: CASSLGYIGTEAFF
V: TRBV28; J: TRBJ2-7; CDR3: CASSLRSGSYEQYF
V: TRBV27; J: TRBJ2-2; CDR3: CASSLGLWAGGSTGELFF
V: TRBV6-2/TRBV6-3; J: TRBJ2-2; CDR3: CAIGQENTGELFF
V: TRBV27; J: TRBJ1-2; CDR3: CASIGPGNYGYTF
V: TRBV7-2; J: TRBJ2-7; CDR3: CASSLLLGNEQYF
V: TRBV20-1; J: TRBJ2-5; CDR3: CSARDTLGAGAWETQYF
V: TRBV10-3; J: TRBJ2-7; CDR3: CAISEGAGRPYEQYF
V: TRBV4-2; J: TRBJ1-1; CDR3: CASSPVDGNTEAFF
V: TRBV20-1; J: TRBJ2-7; CDR3: CSARGFFQGSSYEQYF
V: TRBV9; J: TRBJ2-1; CDR3: CASSVGTEAYNEQFF
V: TRBV10-1; J: TRBJ1-2; CDR3: CASSDGPTYGYTF
V: TRBV7-9; J: TRBJ2-3; CDR3: CASSSFLAGVADTQYF
V: TRBV12-3/TRBV12-4; J: TRBJ2-5; CDR3: CASSLPRDRIETQYF
V: TRBV6-2/TRBV6-3; J: TRBJ2-3; CDR3: CASRKDPDSRTDTQYF
V: TRBV6-2/TRBV6-3; J: TRBJ1-1; CDR3: CASSYSIGGKDTEAFF
V: TRBV29-1; J: TRBJ1-2; CDR3: CSVPRSGPNYGYTF
V: TRBV5-8; J: TRBJ1-1; CDR3: CASIPKKDYTEAFF
V: TRBV7-9; J: TRBJ1-1; CDR3: CASSANTAEAFF
V: TRBV4-1; J: TRBJ2-1; CDR3: CASSTPPGTGAYNEQFF
V: TRBV29-1; J: TRBJ2-5; CDR3: CSVPRDGSKETQYF
V: TRBV20-1; J: TRBJ2-7; CDR3: CSARGDTTYEQYF
V: TRBV6-1; J: TRBJ1-1; CDR3: CAIQREENTEAFF
V: TRBV15; J: TRBJ1-5; CDR3: CATSNMRGGNQPQHF
V: TRBV4-1; J: TRBJ2-3; CDR3: CASSPRTGSDTQYF
V: TRBV7-9; J: TRBJ2-1; CDR3: CASSLVGGASNEQFF
V: TRBV25-1; J: TRBJ2-1; CDR3: CASSDLRYEQFF
V: TRBV20-1; J: TRBJ2-5; CDR3: CSARSRTQETQYF
V: TRBV7-9; J: TRBJ2-7; CDR3: CASSLATFGQYF
V: TRBV9; J: TRBJ2-1; CDR3: CASSVEGAESSYNEQFF
V: TRBV4-3; J: TRBJ2-3; CDR3: CASSHGGEADTQYF